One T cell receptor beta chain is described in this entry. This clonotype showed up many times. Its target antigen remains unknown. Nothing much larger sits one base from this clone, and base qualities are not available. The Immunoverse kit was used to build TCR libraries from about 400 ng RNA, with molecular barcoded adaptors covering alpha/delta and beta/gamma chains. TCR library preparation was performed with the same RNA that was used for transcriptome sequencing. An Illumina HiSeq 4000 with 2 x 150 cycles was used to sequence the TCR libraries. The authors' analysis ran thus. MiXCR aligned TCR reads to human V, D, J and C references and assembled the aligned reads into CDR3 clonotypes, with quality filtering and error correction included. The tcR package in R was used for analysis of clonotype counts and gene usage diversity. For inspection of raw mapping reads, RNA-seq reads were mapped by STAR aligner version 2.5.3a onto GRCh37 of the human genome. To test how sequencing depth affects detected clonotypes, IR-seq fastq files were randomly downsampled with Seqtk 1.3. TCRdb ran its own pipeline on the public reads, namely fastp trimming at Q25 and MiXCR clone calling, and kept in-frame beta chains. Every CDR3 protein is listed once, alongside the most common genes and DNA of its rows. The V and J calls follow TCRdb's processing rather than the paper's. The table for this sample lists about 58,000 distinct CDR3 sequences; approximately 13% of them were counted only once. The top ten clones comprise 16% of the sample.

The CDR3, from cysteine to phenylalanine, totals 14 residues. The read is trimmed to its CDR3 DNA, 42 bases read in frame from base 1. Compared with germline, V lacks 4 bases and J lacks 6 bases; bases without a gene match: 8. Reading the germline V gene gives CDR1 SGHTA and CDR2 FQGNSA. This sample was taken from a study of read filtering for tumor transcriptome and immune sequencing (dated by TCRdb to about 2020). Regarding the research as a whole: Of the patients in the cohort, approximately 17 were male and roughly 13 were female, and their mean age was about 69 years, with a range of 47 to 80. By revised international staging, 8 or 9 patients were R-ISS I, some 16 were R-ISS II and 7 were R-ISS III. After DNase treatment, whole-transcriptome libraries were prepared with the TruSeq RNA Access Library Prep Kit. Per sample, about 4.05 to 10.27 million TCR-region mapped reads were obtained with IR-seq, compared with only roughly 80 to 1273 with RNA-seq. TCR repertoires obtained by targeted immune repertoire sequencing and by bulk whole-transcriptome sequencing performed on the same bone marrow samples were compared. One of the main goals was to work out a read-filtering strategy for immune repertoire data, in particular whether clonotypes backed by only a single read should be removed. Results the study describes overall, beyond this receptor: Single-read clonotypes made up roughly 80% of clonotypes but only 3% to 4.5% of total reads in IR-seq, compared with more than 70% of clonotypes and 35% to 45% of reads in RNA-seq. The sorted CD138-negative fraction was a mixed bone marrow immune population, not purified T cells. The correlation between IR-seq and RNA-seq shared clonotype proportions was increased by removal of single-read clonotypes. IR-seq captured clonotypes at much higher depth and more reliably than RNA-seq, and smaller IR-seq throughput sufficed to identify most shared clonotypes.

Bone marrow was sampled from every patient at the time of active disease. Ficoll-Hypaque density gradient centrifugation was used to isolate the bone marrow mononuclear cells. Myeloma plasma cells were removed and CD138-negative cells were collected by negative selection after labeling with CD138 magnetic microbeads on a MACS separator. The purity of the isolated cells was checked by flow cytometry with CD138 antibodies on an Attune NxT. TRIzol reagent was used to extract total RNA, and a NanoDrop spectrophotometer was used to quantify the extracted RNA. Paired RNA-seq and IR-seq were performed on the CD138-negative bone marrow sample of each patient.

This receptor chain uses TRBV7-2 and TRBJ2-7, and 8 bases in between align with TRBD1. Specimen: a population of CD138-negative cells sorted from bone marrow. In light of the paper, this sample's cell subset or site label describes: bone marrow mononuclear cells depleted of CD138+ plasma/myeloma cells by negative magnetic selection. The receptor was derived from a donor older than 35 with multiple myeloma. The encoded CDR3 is CASSSMGTGGEQYF. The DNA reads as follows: TGTGCCAGCAGCTCTATGGGGACAGGAGGCGAGCAGTACTTC.